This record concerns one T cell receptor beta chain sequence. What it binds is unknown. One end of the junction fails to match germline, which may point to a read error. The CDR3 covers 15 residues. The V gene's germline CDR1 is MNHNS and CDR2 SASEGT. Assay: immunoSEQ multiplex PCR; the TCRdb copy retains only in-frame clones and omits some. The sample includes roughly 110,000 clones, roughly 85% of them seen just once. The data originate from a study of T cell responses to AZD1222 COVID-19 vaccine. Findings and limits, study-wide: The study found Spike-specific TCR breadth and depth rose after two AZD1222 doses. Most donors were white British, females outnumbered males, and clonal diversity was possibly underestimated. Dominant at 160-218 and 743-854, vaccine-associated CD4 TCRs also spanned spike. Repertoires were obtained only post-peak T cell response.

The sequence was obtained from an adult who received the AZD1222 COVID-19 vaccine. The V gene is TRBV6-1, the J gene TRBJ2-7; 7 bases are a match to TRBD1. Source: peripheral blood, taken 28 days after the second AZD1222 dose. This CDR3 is CASSKAPRGLFEQYF. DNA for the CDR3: TGTGCCAGCAGTAAAGCCCCGAGGGGGCTTTTCGAGCAGTACTTC.